The sample holds a few counts of the clone carrying this T cell receptor (beta chain). As yet, its antigen is unknown. This CDR3 contains 15 residues. Looked up from germline, CDR1 is LNHDA and CDR2 is SQIVND (reference sequence). The V and J ends lost 1 base and 3 bases respectively, with 10 bases between them. The source of the sample is a study of T cell clonotyping in hematopoietic cell transplantation. Study findings and constraints: Graft donor and pretransplant recipient Inverse Simpson Index values predicted broader posttransplant TCR diversity. CD4 and CD8 repertoire contributions could not be separated without sorting. Recipient TCR diversity dropped after transplant; expanded clonotypes rose from day 30 to 180.

Recipient blood drawn about 28 days pretransplant and days 30, 100, 180 after. Assay used: immunoSEQ multiplex PCR; TCRdb lists only in-frame clones, some missing. The table records some 10,000 clones, more than 85% of them present only once. This sequence was found in a male patient in his 50s who had an allogeneic stem cell transplant from a related donor, so T cells may come from the graft donor. Some clones in this sample may be carry-over from other donors' samples. V gene TRBV19 combines with J gene TRBJ1-5, with a possible D match to TRBD1 (6 bases). The source was PBMCs, collected 100 days after allogeneic stem cell transplant. CDR3 loop: CASSIGQAHNQPQHF. The DNA of the CDR3 is TGTGCCAGTAGTATAGGACAGGCGCACAATCAGCCCCAGCATTTT.